Listed below are T cell receptor beta chains from one sample, sequenced in a study of OX40 agonist ivuxolimab in advanced cancers. The repertoire was sequenced with immunoSEQ multiplex PCR; TCRdb's copy has only in-frame clones and lacks some. The table lists 45,000 to 65,000 clones, 75% to 90% of them singletons. The input for sequencing was CD4+ or CD8+ T cells sorted from blood, taken in a trial of the OX40 agonist ivuxolimab. The receptors were gathered from an adult with an advanced solid tumor such as melanoma, head and neck, liver or kidney cancer. Each CDR3 is given with its conserved first and last residue.

length: 13
J: TRBJ2-3
V: TRBV5-4
CDR3: CASTGTGTDTQYF

length: 15
J: TRBJ2-1
V: TRBV7-2
CDR3: CASSPQGQGKGEQFF

length: 14
J: TRBJ1-6
V: TRBV6-5
CDR3: CASSLQIPPSPLHF

length: 12
J: TRBJ1-6
V: TRBV7-2
CDR3: CASSWETSPLHF

length: 15
J: TRBJ2-7
V: TRBV5-1
CDR3: CASKDRGLDSYEQYF

length: 15
J: TRBJ2-7
V: TRBV29-1
CDR3: CSVDSSSGPIGEQYF

length: 14
J: TRBJ2-3
V: TRBV5-1
CDR3: CASMASGGTDTQYF

length: 16
J: TRBJ2-4
V: TRBV19
CDR3: CASSISPQGAKNIQYF

length: 15
J: TRBJ1-6
V: TRBV6-6
CDR3: CASSYSGDGAETLHF

length: 13
J: TRBJ1-2
V: TRBV6-5
CDR3: CASRMDGNYGYTF

length: 14
J: TRBJ2-3
V: TRBV10-3
CDR3: CAISERGAWDTQYF

length: 15
J: TRBJ1-2
V: TRBV11-2
CDR3: CASSLRTGHNYGYTF

length: 15
J: TRBJ2-5
V: TRBV7-9
CDR3: CASSLAGSGGETQYF

length: 13
J: TRBJ2-1
V: TRBV18
CDR3: CASSPALTNEQFF

length: 13
J: TRBJ2-5
V: TRBV5-1
CDR3: CASSLRPQETQYF

length: 11
J: TRBJ1-1
V: TRBV6-5
CDR3: CASTLGREAFF

length: 14
J: TRBJ2-7
V: TRBV10-3
CDR3: CAISSDRVLAEQYF

length: 15
J: TRBJ1-1
V: TRBV5-1
CDR3: CASSLDGVENTEAFF

length: 17
J: TRBJ1-3
V: TRBV5-1
CDR3: CASKTGTGTISGNTIYF

length: 15
J: TRBJ2-5
V: TRBV19
CDR3: CASGAAGGPIETQYF

length: 14
J: TRBJ2-5
V: TRBV19
CDR3: CASSISGGQETQYF

length: 12
J: NA
V: TRBV5-1
CDR3: CASSFRGDEQYF

length: 13
J: TRBJ2-7
V: TRBV10-3
CDR3: CAISALAGYEQYF

length: 13
J: TRBJ1-1
V: TRBV10-1
CDR3: CASSLSRNTEAFF

length: 16
J: TRBJ1-5
V: TRBV7-8
CDR3: CASSLAGTISNQPQHF

length: 13
J: TRBJ1-5
V: TRBV2
CDR3: CASSTYSNQPQHF

length: 17
J: TRBJ1-4
V: TRBV12-1
CDR3: CASSQTQGTEPNEKLFF

length: 15
J: TRBJ2-7
V: TRBV6-1
CDR3: CASSENGQGMGEQYF

length: 14
J: TRBJ2-2
V: TRBV5-4
CDR3: CASSLRTDTGELFF

length: 15
J: TRBJ1-3
V: TRBV9
CDR3: CASSVVDRAGNTIYF

length: 16
J: NA
V: TRBV4-1
CDR3: CASSQPGTGKHYEQYF

length: 13
J: TRBJ2-3
V: TRBV7-2
CDR3: CASRAASTDTQYF

length: 15
J: TRBJ2-5
V: TRBV10-3
CDR3: CAISLLDEGQETQYF